This is a list of T cell receptor beta chains from one sample in a study of response to subunit inactivated influenza vaccine. TCRdb itself ran the RT-PCR reads through MiXCR, one entry per CDR3 protein. The sample has about 620,000 distinct CDR3 sequences; over 9% are singletons. In addition, the sample was reused for a study of T cells expressing NK-cell markers.

This specimen consisted of PBMCs from blood, obtained on the day of vaccination. Source of these receptors: a man aged 50-59 years who received an inactivated influenza vaccine. Both conserved end residues are part of each CDR3.

v_call: TRBV10-3; j_call: TRBJ2-7; cdr3_aa: CAISEQGYEQYF
v_call: TRBV5-6; j_call: TRBJ2-2; cdr3_aa: CASSLGGRADTGELFF
v_call: TRBV5-1; j_call: TRBJ2-5; cdr3_aa: CASSWGTLIGETQYF
v_call: TRBV18; j_call: TRBJ1-1; cdr3_aa: CASSPGQDTEAFF
v_call: TRBV4-2; j_call: TRBJ2-7; cdr3_aa: CASSQDLRSSYEQYF
v_call: TRBV20-1; j_call: TRBJ2-3; cdr3_aa: CSARADSTDTQYF
v_call: TRBV28; j_call: TRBJ2-7; cdr3_aa: CASSSNAEQYF
v_call: TRBV21-1; j_call: TRBJ2-3; cdr3_aa: CASSSSPDTQYF
v_call: TRBV9; j_call: TRBJ2-3; cdr3_aa: CASSGAGTVADTQYF
v_call: TRBV3-1; j_call: TRBJ2-5; cdr3_aa: CASSHGVEETQYF
v_call: TRBV20-1; j_call: TRBJ1-5; cdr3_aa: CSASRGGAVPHF
v_call: TRBV4-3; j_call: TRBJ1-4; cdr3_aa: CASSPRTGAAVTNREKLFF
v_call: TRBV7-8; j_call: TRBJ1-1; cdr3_aa: CASSLGRGATEAFF
v_call: TRBV6-4; j_call: TRBJ2-7; cdr3_aa: CASSLRDTPGYEQYF
v_call: TRBV5-5; j_call: TRBJ1-1; cdr3_aa: CASSLGSGSTEAFF
v_call: TRBV18; j_call: TRBJ2-5; cdr3_aa: CASSPQREGETQYF
v_call: TRBV7-9; j_call: TRBJ2-7; cdr3_aa: CASSSTSGTDEQYF
v_call: TRBV20-1; j_call: TRBJ2-3; cdr3_aa: CSARAPWVDTQYF
v_call: TRBV11-2; j_call: TRBJ2-1; cdr3_aa: CASSLEGTSWNEQFF
v_call: TRBV4-2; j_call: TRBJ2-3; cdr3_aa: CASSPGRGFTDTQYF
v_call: TRBV7-3; j_call: TRBJ2-7; cdr3_aa: CASSFARGEQYF
v_call: TRBV7-3; j_call: TRBJ2-7; cdr3_aa: CASSFSGQGAYEQYF
v_call: TRBV5-8; j_call: TRBJ1-5; cdr3_aa: CASSAQAGSNQPQHF
v_call: TRBV29-1; j_call: TRBJ2-2; cdr3_aa: CSVEGLALGGELFF
v_call: TRBV7-9; j_call: TRBJ2-7; cdr3_aa: CASSLVPSGTYEQYF
v_call: TRBV7-2; j_call: TRBJ2-3; cdr3_aa: CASRISSGGAFDTQYF
v_call: TRBV7-2; j_call: TRBJ2-2; cdr3_aa: CASSRGGTTGGELFF
v_call: TRBV18; j_call: TRBJ2-7; cdr3_aa: CASSGLANYEQYF
v_call: TRBV5-6; j_call: TRBJ2-7; cdr3_aa: CASSLKGLNSYEQYF
v_call: TRBV14; j_call: TRBJ2-7; cdr3_aa: CASSQPRDKNEQYF
v_call: TRBV5-1; j_call: TRBJ2-5; cdr3_aa: CASSLVLVGGETQYF
v_call: TRBV4-3; j_call: TRBJ2-7; cdr3_aa: CASRFGLAGDHEQYF
v_call: TRBV6-1; j_call: TRBJ2-2; cdr3_aa: CASSDFTGELFF
v_call: TRBV30; j_call: TRBJ2-2; cdr3_aa: CAWTNWGKRGNTGELFF
v_call: TRBV19; j_call: TRBJ2-1; cdr3_aa: CASRPGLAGGGNEQFF
v_call: TRBV11-2; j_call: TRBJ1-1; cdr3_aa: CASSLSFGGNTEAFF
v_call: TRBV5-5; j_call: TRBJ2-7; cdr3_aa: CASSFGIQDVYEQYF
v_call: TRBV12-3/TRBV12-4; j_call: TRBJ1-2; cdr3_aa: CASSTPGTIGGYTF
v_call: TRBV5-6; j_call: TRBJ2-3; cdr3_aa: CASSIQGRGTDTQYF
v_call: TRBV27; j_call: TRBJ2-3; cdr3_aa: CASSLARMGHTDTQYF